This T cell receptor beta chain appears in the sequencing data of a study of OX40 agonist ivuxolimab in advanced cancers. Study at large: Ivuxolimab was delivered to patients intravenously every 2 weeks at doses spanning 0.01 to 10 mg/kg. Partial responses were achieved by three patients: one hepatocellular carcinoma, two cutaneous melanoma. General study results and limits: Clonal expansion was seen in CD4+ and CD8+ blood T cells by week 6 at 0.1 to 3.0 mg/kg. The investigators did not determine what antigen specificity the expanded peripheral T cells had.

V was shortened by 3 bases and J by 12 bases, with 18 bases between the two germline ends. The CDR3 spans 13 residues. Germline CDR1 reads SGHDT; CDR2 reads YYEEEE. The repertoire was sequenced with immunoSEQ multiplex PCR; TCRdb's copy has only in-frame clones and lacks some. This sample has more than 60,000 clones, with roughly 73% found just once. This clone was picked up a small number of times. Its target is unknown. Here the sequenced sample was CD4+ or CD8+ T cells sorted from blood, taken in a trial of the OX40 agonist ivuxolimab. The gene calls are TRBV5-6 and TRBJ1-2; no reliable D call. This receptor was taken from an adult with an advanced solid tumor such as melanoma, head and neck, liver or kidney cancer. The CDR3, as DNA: TGTGCCAGCAGCTCCCAATTCGGGATCCTTGACACCTTC. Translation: CASSSQFGILDTF.